This entry is about one T cell receptor beta chain. RNA extraction was followed by reverse transcription into cDNA, which acted as the sequencing template. Assay: immunoSEQ multiplex PCR; the TCRdb copy retains only in-frame clones and omits some. The sample lists roughly 190,000 clones; roughly three fifths were seen once. This sample is part of a study of CD8+ T cells in alopecia areata. Study details: Treated patients swallowed 5 to 10 mg of oral tofacitinib twice daily.

As to treatment: oral pan-JAK inhibitor, 5-10 mg twice daily. This CDR3 region has 14 residues. Germline loops: CDR1 SNHLY, CDR2 FYNNEI. Trimming took 6 bases from V and 6 from J, leaving 15 bases between them. The TCR comes from a human donor with alopecia areata. This chain links TRBV2 with TRBJ1-5; possibly TRBD1 for D (5 bases). Here the sequenced sample was CD4+ T cells sorted from blood, taken at week 4, from a patient treated with tofacitinib. The CDR3 DNA reads TGTGCCAGCAGCGACGGGACCAAAGTTCAGCCCCAGCATTTT. Residues: CASSDGTKVQPQHF.